The rows below give T cell receptor beta chains drawn from one sample of a study of blood T cell repertoires in COVID-19. Data came from immunoSEQ multiplex PCR; TCRdb stores just in-frame clones and leaves some out. The repertoire holds tens of thousands of clones, with approximately 86% as singletons. The sequenced sample consisted of peripheral blood. The receptors here all came from a woman of 80 years or more in a cohort sampled during active or convalescent COVID-19. Both conserved end residues are part of each CDR3. The D gene is left open where the match is weak. Size is stated for part of the rows, as once, few or many counts, or as a class when the clone is expanded.

V gene	clone size	D gene	J gene	CDR3 protein	CDR3 DNA
TRBV11-2	.	TRBD1	TRBJ1-2	CASSSTGFSGYTF	TGTGCCAGCAGCTCGACAGGGTTCTCTGGCTACACCTTC
TRBV7-8	.	TRBD2	TRBJ2-7	CASSRGTSGNPGYF	TGTGCCAGCAGCCGAGGGACTAGCGGGAATCCGGGGTACTTC
TRBV6-1	once	.	TRBJ1-1	CASSVVLNGLNTEAFF	TGTGCCAGCAGTGTAGTCTTAAACGGTTTGAACACTGAAGCTTTCTTT
TRBV4-3	.	.	TRBJ1-6	CASSQDRALDNSPLHF	TGCGCCAGCAGCCAAGACCGAGCCCTTGATAATTCACCCCTCCACTTT
TRBV30	.	.	TRBJ1-6	CAFLTARSYNSPLHF	TGTGCCTTTTTGACAGCCCGCTCCTATAATTCACCCCTCCACTTT
TRBV5-1	.	TRBD2	TRBJ2-3	CASSLGGLAGGPYGTDTQYF	TGCGCCAGCAGCCTGGGGGGACTAGCGGGAGGGCCGTATGGGACAGATACGCAGTATTTT
TRBV5-1	.	TRBD1	TRBJ1-1	CASSTGQANTEAFF	TGCGCCAGCAGCACGGGACAGGCGAACACTGAAGCTTTCTTT
TRBV7-9	.	.	TRBJ1-3	CASSLFTVNSGNTIYF	TGTGCCAGCAGCTTGTTTACAGTAAACTCTGGAAACACCATATATTTT
TRBV11-3	.	TRBD2	TRBJ2-1	CASSPHREAVSSYNEQFF	TGTGCCAGCAGCCCACACCGGGAGGCGGTAAGCTCCTACAATGAGCAGTTCTTC
TRBV7-8	.	.	TRBJ1-2	CASSLVARGGYGYTF	TGTGCCAGCAGCTTAGTGGCCCGAGGGGGCTATGGCTACACCTTC
TRBV6-5	.	TRBD1	TRBJ2-3	CASRQGSTDTQYF	TGTGCCAGCCGACAGGGCAGCACAGATACGCAGTATTTT
TRBV10-3	.	.	TRBJ1-3	CAIRGPAGTIYF	TGTGCCATCAGAGGGCCCGCGGGCACCATATATTTT
TRBV7-2	once	.	TRBJ2-7	CASSLGYGTLTYEQYF	TGTGCCAGCAGCTTAGGCTACGGGACTCTCACCTACGAGCAGTACTTC
TRBV5-1	.	TRBD1	TRBJ1-1	CASSSGTGFMNTEAFF	TGCGCCAGCAGCTCCGGGACAGGATTCATGAACACTGAAGCTTTCTTT
TRBV19	.	.	TRBJ2-7	CASSIPGNRYEQYF	TGTGCCAGTAGTATTCCAGGGAACCGCTACGAGCAGTACTTC
TRBV3-1/TRBV3-2	.	.	TRBJ2-4	CASSQALTEKNIQYF	TGTGCCAGCAGCCAAGCCTTGACAGAGAAAAACATTCAGTACTTC
TRBV28	few	.	TRBJ2-1	CASSSRILLNEQFF	TGTGCCAGCAGTTCTAGAATCCTTCTCAATGAGCAGTTCTTC
TRBV10-3	.	TRBD1	TRBJ2-5	CAIRQGETQYF	TGTGCCATCCGACAGGGAGAGACCCAGTACTTC
TRBV19	.	TRBD1	TRBJ1-5	CASSRQGEHQPQHF	TGTGCCAGTAGTAGACAGGGGGAACATCAGCCCCAGCATTTT
TRBV24-1	.	.	TRBJ2-3	CATSDAGQQGTDTQYF	TGTGCCACCAGTGATGCGGGACAGCAAGGCACAGATACGCAGTATTTT
TRBV7-2	.	TRBD1	TRBJ2-7	CASSTGTGFYEQYF	TGTGCCAGCAGCACCGGGACAGGGTTCTACGAGCAGTACTTC
TRBV30	.	.	TRBJ2-7	CAWSWDTAYEQYF	TGTGCCTGGAGTTGGGACACGGCCTACGAGCAGTACTTC
TRBV25-1	.	.	TRBJ2-7	CASSGTTRAGQQYF	TGTGCCAGCAGTGGAACCACCCGGGCAGGGCAGCAGTACTTC
TRBV30	.	.	TRBJ2-1	CAWSRDWGNEQFF	TGTGCCTGGAGTCGGGACTGGGGGAATGAGCAGTTCTTC
TRBV30	.	TRBD1	TRBJ1-1	CAWSLRDSTEAFF	TGTGCCTGGAGTCTACGGGACAGCACTGAAGCTTTCTTT
TRBV7-6	.	.	TRBJ2-2	CASSLGTGNTGELFF	TGTGCCAGCAGCCTCGGGACTGGGAACACCGGGGAGCTGTTTTTT
TRBV7-2	.	TRBD1	TRBJ2-1	CASSSQTGNRNEQFF	TGTGCCAGCAGCTCACAGACAGGGAACCGCAATGAGCAGTTCTTC
TRBV12-3/TRBV12-4	.	.	TRBJ2-3	CASSFGVGTQYF	TGTGCCAGCAGTTTCGGTGTGGGCACGCAGTATTTT
TRBV10-3	.	.	TRBJ1-5	CAISESRLPRATQPQHF	TGTGCCATCAGTGAGTCGAGACTTCCCAGGGCGACTCAGCCCCAGCATTTT
TRBV7-9	.	.	TRBJ2-1	CASSLAGGPFSYNEQFF	TGTGCCAGCAGCTTAGCGGGGGGGCCCTTTTCCTACAATGAGCAGTTCTTC
TRBV30	.	TRBD2	TRBJ2-3	CAWISPPGLAGGTDTQYF	TGTGCCTGGATCTCTCCACCGGGACTAGCGGGGGGCACAGATACGCAGTATTTT
TRBV11-3	once	TRBD1	TRBJ2-1	CATQGDSYNEQFF	TGTGCCACCCAGGGGGACTCCTACAATGAGCAGTTCTTC
TRBV2	.	.	TRBJ2-3	CASLAEGTDTQYF	TGTGCCAGTCTAGCCGAGGGCACAGATACGCAGTATTTT
TRBV11-3	once	TRBD2	TRBJ2-1	CASSSGTSGGNNEQFF	TGTGCCAGCAGCTCAGGGACTAGCGGGGGCAACAATGAGCAGTTCTTC
TRBV9	few	TRBD1	TRBJ2-7	CASSTDRGSYEQYF	TGTGCCAGCAGCACGGACAGGGGGAGCTACGAGCAGTACTTC
TRBV5-5	.	.	TRBJ2-2	CASSLETELFF	TGTGCCAGCAGCTTGGAGACAGAGCTGTTTTTT
TRBV6-1	.	TRBD2	TRBJ2-5	CASSERLAGGPGTQYF	TGTGCCAGCAGTGAAAGGCTAGCGGGGGGGCCCGGGACCCAGTACTTC
TRBV11-2	once	.	TRBJ2-1	CASSPGVAHEQFF	TGTGCCAGCAGCCCGGGTGTGGCCCATGAGCAGTTCTTC
TRBV20-1	.	.	TRBJ1-2	CSASTGLDYGYTF	TGCAGTGCTAGTACGGGTTTGGACTATGGCTACACCTTC
TRBV10-3	.	.	TRBJ2-5	CAISDSSGETQYF	TGTGCCATCAGTGATTCCTCGGGAGAGACCCAGTACTTC
TRBV25-1	once	.	TRBJ2-3	CASRNPGIDTQYF	TGTGCCAGCAGGAACCCCGGGATAGATACGCAGTATTTT
TRBV9	.	.	TRBJ2-3	CASSGGAIAGDTQYF	TGTGCCAGCAGTGGTGGGGCTATCGCTGGAGATACGCAGTATTTT
TRBV4-3	once	.	TRBJ1-3	CASSQGSRASGNTIYF	TGCGCCAGCAGCCAGGGGAGCCGCGCCTCTGGAAACACCATATATTTT
TRBV3-1/TRBV3-2	.	TRBD2	TRBJ2-4	CASSPETSGRAGAKNIQYF	TGTGCCAGCAGCCCCGAAACTAGCGGGAGGGCCGGGGCCAAAAACATTCAGTACTTC